This T cell receptor (beta chain) was documented in a study of blood T cell repertoires in COVID-19. Study information: Acute and convalescent COVID-19 samples came from the United States, Italy and Spain. Nucleic acid was either cDNA or gDNA, and it came from T cells, B-cell-depleted T cells, or PBMCs.

J was trimmed by 2 bases and V by 2 bases; bases with no gene match: 6. This CDR3 is 16 amino acids long. Looked up from germline, CDR1 is MNHEY and CDR2 is SVGAGI. In the source study's methods: Amplification of reference gene primers was used by the study to estimate nucleated cell counts. Assay: immunoSEQ multiplex PCR; the TCRdb copy retains only in-frame clones and omits some. The V and J calls and clone size were taken over from that table, and D and trimming were inferred from the DNA. The table lists under 150,000 clones, approximately 68% of them singletons. The sample comprised peripheral blood. This rearrangement joins TRBV6-5 to TRBJ1-2; 9 bases match TRBD1. The TCR originated in a woman in her 70s with acute or convalescent COVID-19. The CDR3 loop is CASSYRGQGWNYGYTF. The CDR3 nucleotides are TGTGCCAGCAGTTACCGGGGACAGGGTTGGAACTATGGCTACACCTTC.